A selection of T cell receptor beta chains follows, all from one sample in a study of cytomegalovirus exposure and HLA in healthy donors. Sequencing was performed with immunoSEQ multiplex PCR; in TCRdb, only in-frame clones are kept and a portion is missing. The table has 100,000 to 150,000 clones, 60% to 75% seen once. The sequencing input was PBMCs. These receptors were taken from a woman aged 45-65 years in good health and CMV-seropositive. Both conserved end residues are part of each CDR3. A D gene is named only where the DNA matches it firmly. Clone sizes are given selectively: once, few, many, or a class where the clone is expanded.

J: TRBJ1-2; size: -; D: -; V: TRBV7-6; DNA: TGTGCCAGCAGCTTATATTTGGTACAGGAACGTGGTGGCTACACCTTC; CDR3: CASSLYLVQERGGYTF
J: TRBJ1-5; size: -; D: TRBD1; V: TRBV2; DNA: TGTGCCAGCAGCGATGACAGGGGACGCCAGCCCCAGCATTTT; CDR3: CASSDDRGRQPQHF
J: TRBJ1-1; size: -; D: -; V: TRBV9; DNA: TGTGCCAGCAGCGTAGTTTCGGGAGATGAAGCTTTCTTT; CDR3: CASSVVSGDEAFF
J: TRBJ1-6; size: few; D: -; V: TRBV4-1; DNA: TGCGCCAGCAGCCGGTTGGGTTGGGGGCTAGGATCACCCCTCCACTTT; CDR3: CASSRLGWGLGSPLHF
J: TRBJ2-7; size: once; D: TRBD1; V: TRBV5-1; DNA: TGCGCCAGCAGCGCGACCGGGACAGGAACCTACGAGCAGTACTTC; CDR3: CASSATGTGTYEQYF
J: TRBJ1-2; size: few; D: TRBD1; V: TRBV7-8; DNA: TGTGCCAGCAGCTTAGACAGGGGATCAGCCTACACCTTC; CDR3: CASSLDRGSAYTF
J: TRBJ1-2; size: -; D: TRBD1; V: TRBV7-9; DNA: TGTGCCAGCAGACCTAGGACAGGGGCCGGCTACACCTTC; CDR3: CASRPRTGAGYTF
J: TRBJ2-7; size: -; D: -; V: TRBV2; DNA: TGTGCCAGCGCGCAGAGGCTCTACGAGCAGTACTTC; CDR3: CASAQRLYEQYF
J: TRBJ1-1; size: -; D: TRBD1; V: TRBV19; DNA: TGTGCCAGTGGCCGGGACAGGGTAGGGGACACTGAAGCTTTCTTT; CDR3: CASGRDRVGDTEAFF
J: TRBJ1-5; size: -; D: -; V: TRBV4-2; DNA: TGTGCCAGCAGCCAAGGCCAGGGGAGCAATCAGCCCCAGCATTTT; CDR3: CASSQGQGSNQPQHF
J: TRBJ2-2; size: -; D: -; V: TRBV6-5; DNA: TGTGCCAGCAGTTCCCGGGGGGCTGGTATTACCGGGGAGCTGTTTTTT; CDR3: CASSSRGAGITGELFF
J: TRBJ2-5; size: -; D: TRBD1; V: TRBV4-1; DNA: TGCGCCAGCAGCCAAGTCGGAGGGGACAGGGGGGGGACCCAGTACTTC; CDR3: CASSQVGGDRGGTQYF
J: TRBJ1-5; size: -; D: -; V: TRBV6-1; DNA: TGTGCCAGCTCTGTAGCACCCTATCAGCCCCAGCATTTT; CDR3: CASSVAPYQPQHF
J: TRBJ2-7; size: -; D: -; V: TRBV12-5; DNA: TGTGCTAGTGGTTCCCGCCCGACCCGAATCCACGCTCGAATGAGGTACGAGCAGTACTTC; CDR3: CASGSRPTRIHARMRYEQYF
J: TRBJ1-3; size: -; D: -; V: TRBV5-1; DNA: TGCGCCAGCAGCTCCGGGTTGGGGCCTGGAAACACCATATATTTT; CDR3: CASSSGLGPGNTIYF
J: TRBJ2-1; size: -; D: TRBD2; V: TRBV30; DNA: TGTGCCTGGAGGGCTACTAGCGGGGGCTTGGGCGAGCAGTTCTTC; CDR3: CAWRATSGGLGEQFF